Listed here is a single T cell receptor beta chain. These data come from a study of shared clonotypes between healthy human individuals. Assay used: immunoSEQ multiplex PCR; TCRdb lists only in-frame clones, some missing. This sample carries millions of clones, over 85% of them seen once, and the ten largest clones take 0.1% to 0.15%. Germline values: CDR1 ENHRY, CDR2 SYGVKD. CDR3 length: 13 residues. V was trimmed by 8 bases and J by 7 bases, leaving 17 bases between them. Sequences were obtained from naive CD4+ T cells sorted from blood. Regarding subset: CD45RA+ positively selected. This receptor was obtained from a man aged 18 to 29 in good health. The chain combines TRBV10-3 with TRBJ1-2, with TRBD1 as a possible D gene (5 bases). CDR3 nucleotides: TGTGCCATCGCCGGGACCTCGATGGGTGGCTACACCTTC. Its protein product is CAIAGTSMGGYTF.